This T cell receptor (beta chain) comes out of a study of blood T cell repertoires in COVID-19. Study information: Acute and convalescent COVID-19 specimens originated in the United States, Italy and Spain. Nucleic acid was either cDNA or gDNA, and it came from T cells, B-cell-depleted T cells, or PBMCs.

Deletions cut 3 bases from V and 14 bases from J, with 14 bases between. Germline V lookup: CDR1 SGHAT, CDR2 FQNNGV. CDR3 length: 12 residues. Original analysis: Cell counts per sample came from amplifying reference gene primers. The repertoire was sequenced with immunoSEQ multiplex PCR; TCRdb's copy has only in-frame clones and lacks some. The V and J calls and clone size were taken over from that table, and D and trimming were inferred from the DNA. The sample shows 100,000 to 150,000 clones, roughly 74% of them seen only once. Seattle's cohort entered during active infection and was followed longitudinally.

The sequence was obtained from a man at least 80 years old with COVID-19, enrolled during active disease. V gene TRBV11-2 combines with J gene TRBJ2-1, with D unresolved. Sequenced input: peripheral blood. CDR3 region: CASSLGPLSKFF. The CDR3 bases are TGTGCCAGCAGCTTGGGCCCTTTGTCTAAGTTCTTC.